The 6 T cell receptor beta chains given below trace back to one sample, sequenced in a study of beta chain features in type 1 diabetes (dated by TCRdb to the late 2010s). Broader findings and caveats from the paper: A moderate but significant shortening of TCRB CDR3 length was observed in type 1 diabetes patients in all four CD4+ subsets.

These receptors have no identified antigens. Library preparation was by the immunoSEQ multiplex PCR assay. The entire isolated RNA was reverse transcribed using the High Capacity cDNA Reverse Transcription Kit, and thus expressed TCRB transcripts were sequenced. As stored in TCRdb, this immuneACCESS dataset retains in-frame rearrangements with V and J assigned. A fraction of the clones does not appear; measured against another copy, unresolved V genes explain less than half of the discrepancy, and the remainder lacks a known reason. Across this sample there are approximately 170,000 clones, with roughly 60% seen only once. Of the sample, approximately 0.089% is held by the ten largest clones. Sequencing was performed on naive CD4+ T cells from blood. Read against the paper, the sample's cell subset or site label means: true naive CD4+ T cells. These receptors were obtained from a man younger than 40 with type 1 diabetes.

This clone was observed a handful of times. This rearrangement joins TRBV30 to TRBJ2-1; 9 nucleotides align to TRBD2. Germline V gene data show CDR1 as GTSNPN and CDR2 as SVGIG (reference sequence). Trimming took 0 bases from V and 7 from J; bases not matched to a gene: 4. The CDR3 sequence is 14 residues long. CDR3 bases: TGTGCCTGGAGTGTAGGACTAGCGAAGAATGAGCAGTTCTTC. Translating it yields CAWSVGLAKNEQFF.

The chain links TRBV5-4 to TRBJ2-1, with 7 nucleotides matching TRBD2. The CDR3 runs to 15 residues. Germline assignment: CDR1 SGHNT and CDR2 YYREEE (reference sequence). The V gene end was trimmed by 4 bases and the J gene end by 3 bases; junction bases not matched to a gene: 7. CDR3 nucleotide sequence: TGTGCCAGCAGCCCTACTAGCGCGGGCTACAATGAGCAGTTCTTC. It encodes CASSPTSAGYNEQFF.

The chain joins TRBV25-1 to TRBJ1-4; D call uncertain. Germline V gene data show CDR1 as MGHDK and CDR2 as SYGVNS. The V and J ends lost 3 bases and 3 bases respectively, with 11 bases between them. This CDR3 contains 15 residues. CDR3 in DNA: TGTGCCAGCAGTGATGGAGTCAGATCTAATGAAAAACTGTTTTTT. Its translation is CASSDGVRSNEKLFF.

The V gene is TRBV15, the J gene TRBJ2-5; D is perhaps TRBD1 or TRBD2 (5 bases each). This CDR3 contains 15 residues. The germline V gene has CDR1 LNHNV and CDR2 YYDKDF (reference sequence). V shed 3 bases and J shed 7 bases, with 18 bases lying between them. CDR3 in amino acids: CATSRGVESQRTQYF. CDR3 coding DNA: TGTGCCACCAGCAGGGGGGTAGAGTCTCAAAGGACCCAGTACTTC.

This clone was found a few times. This chain joins TRBV14 and TRBJ2-3; D remains ambiguous. The CDR3 covers 13 residues. CDR1 is SGHDN and CDR2 is FVKESK in the germline V gene. V lost 5 bases, J lost 0 bases, and 6 bases lay in between. In nucleotides, the CDR3 is TGTGCCAGCAGCGCACAGAGCACAGATACGCAGTATTTT. This gives the protein CASSAQSTDTQYF.

This clone came up once. This CDR3 reads CSVGQNSNQPQHF. For the CDR3, the DNA is TGCAGCGTTGGACAAAATAGCAATCAGCCCCAGCATTTT. V is TRBV29-1 and J is TRBJ1-5; D gene uncertain. The CDR3 sequence is 13 residues long. The V end was cut by 4 bases, the J end by 0 bases, with 7 bases between. Germline assignment: CDR1 SQVTM and CDR2 ANQGSEA.